The rows below give T cell receptor beta chains drawn from one sample of a study of T cells after yellow fever vaccination. TCRdb reprocessed the 5' RACE reads via MiXCR and lists one record per CDR3 protein. This sample has 310,000 or so distinct CDR3 sequences, with roughly 7% found just once. Here the sequenced sample was PBMCs, taken about 49 days after the first yellow fever vaccination. The receptor source for this set is a man aged 18 to 30 who received the YFV17D yellow fever vaccine. CDR3s include the opening cysteine and the closing phenylalanine or tryptophan. D genes are given only for firm matches. Size values are once, few and many counts, or a class for expanded clones, and some rows have none.

TRBV5-1	.	few	TRBJ2-5	CASSLNPPDGTQYF	TGCGCCAGCAGCTTGAACCCCCCGGACGGGACCCAGTACTTC
TRBV29-1	.	few	TRBJ2-5	CSVESANQETQYF	TGCAGCGTTGAGTCAGCCAACCAAGAGACCCAGTACTTC
TRBV4-3	TRBD2	few	TRBJ2-3	CASSQDLTSGGWGDTQYF	TGCGCCAGCAGCCAAGATCTAACTAGCGGGGGGTGGGGAGATACGCAGTATTTT
TRBV29-1	TRBD1	few	TRBJ2-7	CSVEGQGTPYEQYF	TGCAGCGTTGAAGGACAGGGGACTCCCTACGAGCAGTACTTC
TRBV28	TRBD1	few	TRBJ1-2	CASSSPGQGPFGF	TGTGCCAGCAGTTCACCGGGACAGGGGCCCTTTGGCTTC
TRBV20-1	.	.	TRBJ2-3	CSARDRWATTRTDTQYF	TGCAGTGCTAGAGATCGATGGGCTACTACCCGCACAGATACGCAGTATTTT
TRBV6-2/TRBV6-3	.	.	TRBJ2-7	CASRKSTAEGYEQYF	TGTGCCAGCAGAAAATCGACGGCGGAGGGATACGAGCAGTACTTC
TRBV12-3/TRBV12-4	TRBD2	few	TRBJ2-3	CASSQLAGGVTSTDTQYF	TGTGCCAGCAGCCAACTAGCGGGGGGGGTAACTAGCACAGATACGCAGTATTTT
TRBV6-6	.	many	TRBJ2-4	CASSPSPNIQYF	TGTGCCAGCAGTCCGAGTCCGAACATTCAGTACTTC
TRBV3-1	.	.	TRBJ1-1	CASSQDGWTEAFF	TGTGCCAGCAGCCAAGATGGTTGGACTGAAGCTTTCTTT
TRBV7-9	.	few	TRBJ1-2	CASSSRTVRDYGYTF	TGTGCCAGCAGCTCGAGGACAGTGCGAGACTATGGCTACACCTTC
TRBV15	.	many	TRBJ1-4	CATSTPSHDYMGKGLFF	TGTGCCACCAGCACCCCCTCTCACGATTATATGGGAAAGGGACTGTTTTTT
TRBV9	TRBD2	few	TRBJ2-1	CASSPRSGGLQFF	TGTGCCAGCAGCCCACGTAGCGGGGGGCTCCAGTTCTTC
TRBV20-1	.	many	TRBJ1-1	CSASRNTEAFF	TGCAGTGCTAGCAGGAACACTGAAGCTTTCTTT